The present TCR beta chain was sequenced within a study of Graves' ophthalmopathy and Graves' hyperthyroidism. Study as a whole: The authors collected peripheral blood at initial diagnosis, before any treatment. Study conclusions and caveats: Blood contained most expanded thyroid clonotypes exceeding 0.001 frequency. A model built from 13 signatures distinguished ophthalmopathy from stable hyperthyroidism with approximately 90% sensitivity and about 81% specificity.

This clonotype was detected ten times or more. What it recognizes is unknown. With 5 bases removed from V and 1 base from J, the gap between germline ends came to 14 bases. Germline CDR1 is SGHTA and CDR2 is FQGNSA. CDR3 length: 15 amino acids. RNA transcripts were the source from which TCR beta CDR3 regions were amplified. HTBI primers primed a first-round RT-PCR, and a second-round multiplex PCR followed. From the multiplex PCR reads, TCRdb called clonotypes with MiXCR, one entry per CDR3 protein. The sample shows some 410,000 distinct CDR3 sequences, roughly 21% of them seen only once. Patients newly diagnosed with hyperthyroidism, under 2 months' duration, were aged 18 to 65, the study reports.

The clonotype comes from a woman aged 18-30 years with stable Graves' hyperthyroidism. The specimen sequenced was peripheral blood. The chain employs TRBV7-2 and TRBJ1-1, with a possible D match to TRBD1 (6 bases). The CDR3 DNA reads TGTGCCAGCAGCCCCTTTGGGGGCAGGAACACTGAAGCTTTCTTT. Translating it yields CASSPFGGRNTEAFF.